What follows are 7 T cell receptor beta chains derived from one specimen sequenced in a study of identical twins. TCRdb processed the 5' RACE reads anew with MiXCR; each CDR3 protein has one entry. The sample holds around 470,000 distinct CDR3 sequences, 12% to 15% seen once. These data were also filed under a second study, of yellow fever vaccine responses in identical twins.

The sequenced sample consisted of CD4+ T cells sorted from blood. These receptors all stem from a woman under 30 in good health.

Worth noting for this clonotype: This clone may be a read error of a much larger clone one base away. The chain combines TRBV7-8 with TRBJ2-2; D is perhaps TRBD1 (5 bases). The CDR3 extends over 15 amino acids. Looked up from germline, CDR1 is SGHVS and CDR2 is FQNEAQ. V dropped 4 bases and J dropped 2 bases, with 11 bases sitting between them. The CDR3 DNA reads TGTGCCAGCAGCTCGAGACAGACAAACACCGGGGAGCTGTTTTTT. It yields the protein CASSSRQTNTGELFF. The complete variable domain, with remaining parts taken from reference TRBV7-8 and TRBJ2-2, reads GAGVSQSPRYKVAKRGQDVALRCDPISGHVSLFWYQQALGQGPEFLTYFQNEAQLDKSGLPSDRFFAERPEGSVSTLKIQRTQQEDSAVYLCASSSRQTNTGELFFGEGSRLTVL.

This chain links TRBV7-2 with TRBJ2-7, with 8 bases matching TRBD1. CDR3 length: 15 amino acids. The J segment lost 2 bases and the V segment lost 0 bases, leaving 3 bases of the junction unmatched. Germline lookup yields CDR1 SGHTA and CDR2 FQGNSA. CDR3 sequence (DNA): TGTGCCAGCAGCTTAGCGGCAGGGGGCACCTACGAGCAGTACTTC. Protein sequence: CASSLAAGGTYEQYF.

This clonotype was observed a handful of times. This chain links TRBV27 with TRBJ2-1; TRBD2 aligns across 9 bases. In germline, CDR1 is MNHEY, CDR2 SMNVEV (reference sequence). The CDR3 is 17 residues long. With 8 bases clipped from V and 3 bases from J, the junction kept 14 bases outside the gene matches. CDR3 sequence (DNA): TGTGCCAGCCGCCCCCAGGGCGGGAGGGATAGCTACAATGAGCAGTTCTTC. It codes for CASRPQGGRDSYNEQFF.

This clonotype was detected ten times or more. The chain carries TRBV12-3 or TRBV12-4 and TRBJ2-4; 9 bases are shared with TRBD1. This CDR3 contains 14 residues. J gave up 5 bases and V 3 bases, and 2 bases lay outside the gene matches. CDR3 in DNA: TGTGCCAGCAGTTTCGGGACAGGGCAAAACATTCAGTACTTC. Encoded protein: CASSFGTGQNIQYF.

This clonotype has only a few counts. The gene calls are TRBV6-5 and TRBJ2-1; tentative D call: TRBD2 (5 bases). CDR1 is MNHEY and CDR2 is SVGAGI in the germline V gene. Trimming took 5 bases from V and 0 from J, leaving 11 bases between them. This CDR3 comprises 15 residues. The CDR3 reads CASSTRGSSYNEQFF. As DNA, the CDR3 is TGTGCCAGCAGTACTAGAGGGAGCTCCTACAATGAGCAGTTCTTC.

The chain carries TRBV11-2 and TRBJ2-3; possibly TRBD1 for D (6 bases). CDR1 and CDR2 from the germline V gene are SGHAT and FQNNGV. Trimming took 1 base from V and 6 from J, leaving 14 bases between them. The CDR3 is 15 amino acids. Here the CDR3 reads CASSLVRGAADTQYF. DNA for the CDR3: TGTGCCAGCAGCTTAGTCAGGGGAGCGGCGGATACGCAGTATTTT.

The CDR3 region is CASSVPQGQLAKNIQYF. The CDR3 region has the DNA TGTGCCAGCAGTGTCCCACAGGGGCAGCTAGCCAAAAACATTCAGTACTTC. The genes are TRBV6-1 and TRBJ2-4; 7 nucleotides match TRBD1. Unmatched junction bases numbered 9, after V lost 4 bases and J lost 0 bases. The V gene's germline CDR1 is MNHNS and CDR2 SASEGT. The CDR3 consists of 17 residues.